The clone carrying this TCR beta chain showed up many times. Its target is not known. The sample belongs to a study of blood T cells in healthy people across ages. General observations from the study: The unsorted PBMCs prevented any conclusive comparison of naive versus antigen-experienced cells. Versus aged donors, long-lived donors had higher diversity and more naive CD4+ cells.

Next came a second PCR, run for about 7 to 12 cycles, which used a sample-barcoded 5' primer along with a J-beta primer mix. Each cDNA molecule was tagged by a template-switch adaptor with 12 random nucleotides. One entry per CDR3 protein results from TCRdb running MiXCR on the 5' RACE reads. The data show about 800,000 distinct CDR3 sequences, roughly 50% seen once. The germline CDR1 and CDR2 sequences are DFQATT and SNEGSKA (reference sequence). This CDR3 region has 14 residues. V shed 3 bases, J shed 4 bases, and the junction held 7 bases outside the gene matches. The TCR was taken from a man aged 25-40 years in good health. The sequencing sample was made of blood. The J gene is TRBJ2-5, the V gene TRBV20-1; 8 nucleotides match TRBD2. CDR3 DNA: TGCAGTGCTAGGCCACGGACTAGCCCAGAGACCCAGTACTTC. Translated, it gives CSARPRTSPETQYF.